What follows is one TCR beta chain and its context. Authors' processing steps: Reference gene primer amplification yielded estimated nucleated cell counts. Clones were read by immunoSEQ multiplex PCR, and TCRdb kept only the in-frame ones, dropping some. V and J calls and clone size are copied from that table; D and trimming were computed from the DNA. The sample has about 220,000 clones; around 86% are singletons. The data derive from a study of blood T cell repertoires in COVID-19. Study-wide context: Nucleic acid was either cDNA or gDNA, and it came from T cells, B-cell-depleted T cells, or PBMCs.

Germline V gives CDR1 MNHNS, CDR2 SASEGT. The V and J ends lost 2 bases and 7 bases respectively, with 12 bases between them. This CDR3 region has 14 residues. Seattle's cohort entered during active infection and was followed longitudinally. The rearrangement joins TRBV6-1 to TRBJ2-1; TRBD2 might be the D (5 bases). The sample was peripheral blood. The sequence was collected from a woman aged 45-59 years with COVID-19, enrolled during active disease. Here the CDR3 reads CASSEQPSLNEQFF. The CDR3 DNA follows: TGTGCCAGCAGTGAACAACCTAGCTTAAATGAGCAGTTCTTC.